The subject of this entry is one T cell receptor (beta chain). The data were taken from a study of blood T cell repertoires in COVID-19. The overall study: Researchers got acute and convalescent COVID-19 samples from the United States, Italy and Spain. From T cells, B-cell-depleted T cells, or PBMCs came the material, which was cDNA or gDNA.

CDR3 length equals 16 residues. Germline V gene sequence: CDR1 KGHSH, CDR2 LQKENI. Trimming shortened V by 1 base and J by 0 bases, and 10 bases separated the two germline ends. Original handling: It was from reference gene primer amplification that nucleated cell counts were estimated. Profiled with immunoSEQ multiplex PCR; TCRdb holds only in-frame clones, not every one. V and J calls and clone size are copied from that table; D and trimming were computed from the DNA. This table holds approximately 37,000 clones, about nine tenths found once. The source material was peripheral blood. This TCR was sampled from a woman aged 80 or over with acute or convalescent COVID-19. The genes are TRBV18 and TRBJ1-3; D is unclear. Here the CDR3 DNA reads TGTGCCAGCTCACCACGCCCGGTGAGCTCTGGAAACACCATATATTTT. Translated: CASSPRPVSSGNTIYF.